This T cell receptor (beta chain) was identified in a study of shared clonotypes between healthy human individuals. Memory CD4+ cells were the fraction left after CD45RA+ naive selection. CDR1 is SGHRS and CDR2 is YFSETQ in the germline V gene. Trimming left V 4 bases short and J 2 bases short, with 6 bases between. This CDR3 region has 12 residues. About this clone: What it binds is not known. This CDR3 is also generated by other DNA sequences in the sample.

Splitting of each subset's genomic DNA was done evenly across several immunoSEQ plates. In the original processing: With immunoSEQ giving junction-only sequences and no quality scores, filtering differed. Profiling relied on immunoSEQ multiplex PCR, and the TCRdb table lists in-frame clones only, not all of them. The DNA gave D and trimming, while V, J and clone size come from that table. The data show hundreds of thousands of clones, approximately 74% seen once. Notes on the study in general: Unshared clonotypes carried lower generation probabilities than those common to all four donors.

This sequence was found in a woman aged 25 to 39 in good health. Source material: memory CD4+ T cells sorted from blood. Subset of the sample: CD45RA-negative fraction. The J gene is TRBJ2-5, the V gene TRBV5-1, with D unresolved. CDR3 sequence (DNA): TGCGCCAGCAGCCTGGTACAAGAGACCCAGTACTTC. This translates into CASSLVQETQYF.